The 26 T cell receptor beta chains reported below all come from one sample, sequenced in a study of T cells in women clearing cervical HPV infection. Generated by immunoSEQ multiplex PCR, the TCRdb table keeps only in-frame clones and is missing some. Listed are 40,000 to 55,000 clones; approximately 1% falls within the top ten. Sequenced sample: blood buffy coat. The receptors derive from a woman between 18 and 75 years old with a cervical HPV16 infection that either progressed to CIN3+ or cleared (not recorded which).

Regarding this clone: The CDR3 goes on 3 residues after the read ends, and that part is filled in from the germline J gene. The chain is built from TRBV6-1 and TRBJ2-7; perhaps TRBD2 as D (7 bases). Trimming shortened V by 3 bases and J by 0 bases, and 12 bases separated the two germline ends. In germline, CDR1 is MNHNS, CDR2 SASEGT. The CDR3 is 15 residues long. CDR3 loop: CASSDPGGISYEQYF. The CDR3 DNA, read in part, is TGTGCCAGCAGTGATCCGGGGGGCATCTCCTACGAG.

Notes on this clone: The CDR3 end falls 3 residues outside the read, so it is completed with the germline J gene. The V gene is TRBV18, the J gene TRBJ2-7, with a weak D call TRBD1 (5 bases). CDR1 KGHSH and CDR2 LQKENI come from the germline V gene. The CDR3 spans 14 residues. The V and J ends lost 6 bases and 4 bases respectively, with 16 bases between them. The CDR3 spells CASSSGQTFYEQYF. The covered CDR3 bases are TGTGCCAGCTCCTCAGGGCAGACTTTTTACGAG.

Details on this clone: With the read ending 3 residues before the CDR3 end, the germline J gene is used to fill in that end. This sequence joins TRBV7-2 and TRBJ1-1, with a possible D match to TRBD1 (6 bases). V was cut by 3 bases and J by 4 bases, with 12 bases left in between. CDR3 length equals 14 residues. Germline CDR1 is SGHTA and CDR2 is FQGNSA. CDR3 DNA (partial): TGTGCCAGCAGCTTTACGAGGGGGGGCACTGAA. Amino acid sequence: CASSFTRGGTE. The whole CDR3 is CASSFTRGGTEAFF.

Regarding this clone: Coverage ceases 3 residues before the CDR3 finishes, and the germline J gene fills in the end. The chain employs TRBV7-9 and TRBJ2-1; perhaps TRBD1 as D (6 bases). Germline V lookup: CDR1 SEHNR, CDR2 FQNEAQ (reference sequence). The CDR3 is 13 amino acids. The V end was cut by 5 bases, the J end by 7 bases, with 12 bases between. Partial CDR3 DNA: TGTGCCAGCAGCAAAACAGGGTTGAATGAG. Residues: CASSKTGLNE. The whole CDR3 reads CASSKTGLNEQFF.

On this clone: The read halts 3 residues ahead of the CDR3 end, with the missing end drawn from the germline J gene. The chain employs TRBV5-1 and TRBJ2-3; 9 positions agree with TRBD2. Germline CDR1 reads SGHRS; CDR2 reads YFSETQ. The CDR3 has 20 amino acids. J was trimmed by 0 bases and V by 0 bases; bases with no gene match: 14. CDR3 bases read: TGCGCCAGCAGCTTGGCCGATTTCAGCGGGGGGCCACATAGCACAGATACG. This sequence encodes CASSLADFSGGPHSTDT. Given in full, the CDR3 is CASSLADFSGGPHSTDTQYF.

As for this clone: The CDR3 end is not reached by the read, which stops 3 residues before it; the germline J gene fills it in. The rearrangement uses TRBV20-1 and TRBJ2-1, with 7 bases that match TRBD1. This CDR3 is 11 amino acids long. In germline, CDR1 is DFQATT, CDR2 SNEGSKA (reference sequence). Losses at the gene ends were 6 bases for V and 6 bases for J; bases not matched to a gene: 2. CDR3 bases read: TGCAGTGCACAGGGGCTCAATGAG. Amino acids: CSAQGLNE. The whole CDR3 sequence is CSAQGLNEQFF.

The CDR3 loop reads CASSPWTGTGTDTQYF. The sequenced part of the CDR3 DNA is TGTGCCAGCTCACCCTGGACAGGTACTGGCACAGATACG. The chain couples TRBV18 to TRBJ2-3, with TRBD1 matching 7 bases. The read ends 3 residues before the CDR3 terminus; that terminus is restored from the germline J gene. The CDR3 is 16 amino acids. The germline V gene encodes CDR1 KGHSH and CDR2 LQKENI. The V and J ends lost 3 bases and 1 base, in that order; junction bases with no gene match: 7.

On this clone: Read coverage stops 3 residues before the CDR3 terminus; the germline J gene supplies the remainder. The J gene is TRBJ2-3, the V gene TRBV7-9, with 8 positions matching TRBD2. Germline CDR1 is SEHNR and CDR2 is FQNEAQ (reference sequence). After removal of 4 bases from V and 4 bases from J, the junction contained 7 bases not matched to a gene. CDR3 size: 15 residues. Partial CDR3 DNA: TGTGCCAGCAGCTATATTACCGGGGGGGCAGATACG. Protein product: CASSYITGGADT. The CDR3 in its entirety is CASSYITGGADTQYF.

With regard to this clone: The read ends 3 residues early relative to the CDR3; the germline J gene fills the gap. The genes are TRBV7-9 and TRBJ1-6, with a tentative D call TRBD1 (6 bases). The V gene lost 4 bases and the J gene lost 6 bases, with 10 bases spanning the gap. Germline-derived CDR1 and CDR2 are SEHNR and FQNEAQ (reference sequence). The CDR3 sequence is 14 residues long. CDR3 region: CASSSQGPNSPLHF. The CDR3 DNA, read in part, is TGTGCCAGCAGCTCACAGGGCCCTAATTCACCC.

As to this clone: The read terminates 3 residues ahead of where the CDR3 ends, so the germline J gene completes it. J is TRBJ1-2 and V is TRBV18; D is unresolved. The CDR3 contains 14 residues. Germline CDR1 KGHSH, CDR2 LQKENI. Incomplete CDR3 DNA: TGTGCCAGCTATCGCAGCGGGAAAACAGATACC. Encoded protein: CASYRSGKTDT. The entire CDR3 reads CASYRSGKTDTYTF.

About this clone itself: The read comes to an end 3 residues before the CDR3 does, leaving the germline J gene to fill in the end. This sequence joins TRBV5-5 and TRBJ2-3; no firm D call. The V end was cut by 4 bases, the J end by 6 bases, with 18 bases between. This CDR3 has 15 residues. CDR1 and CDR2 (germline): SGHKS, YYEKEE (reference sequence). CDR3 DNA (partial): TGTGCCAGCAGCCCACCCACACAAATCTTGGATACG. Translated, it gives CASSPPTQILDT. The whole CDR3 sequence reads CASSPPTQILDTQYF.

As for this clone: The read comes to an end 3 residues before the CDR3 does, leaving the germline J gene to fill in the end. The genes are TRBV7-6 and TRBJ1-4; TRBD1 aligns across 7 bases. This CDR3 is built from 16 residues. The germline V gene has CDR1 SGHVS and CDR2 FNYEAQ. After removal of 3 bases from V and 7 bases from J, the junction contained 11 bases not matched to a gene. This CDR3 is CASSFEALQGGEKLFF. CDR3 DNA (partial): TGTGCCAGCAGCTTCGAAGCTCTCCAGGGGGGTGAAAAA.

The CDR3 sequence is CSASTSGGPPMGTDTQYF. The sequenced CDR3 bases are TGCAGTGCTAGTACTAGCGGGGGCCCCCCTATGGGCACAGATACG. This rearrangement joins TRBV20-1 to TRBJ2-3, with 11 bases lining up with TRBD2. The read terminates 3 residues ahead of where the CDR3 ends, so the germline J gene completes it. From germline, CDR1 is DFQATT and CDR2 SNEGSKA (reference sequence). This CDR3 is built from 18 residues. The trim removed 3 bases at V and 1 base at J, leaving 12 bases unmatched.

Regarding this clone: The read finishes 3 residues shy of the CDR3 end, and the germline J gene is used to complete it. The V call is TRBV5-1, the J call TRBJ2-3, with TRBD2 matching over 10 bases. CDR1 is SGHRS, CDR2 YFSETQ, per germline. The CDR3 sequence is 14 residues long. V lost 4 bases and J lost 6; bases outside the gene matches: 5. This CDR3 reads CASSEAGGWDTQYF. The sequenced part of the CDR3 DNA is TGCGCCAGCAGCGAAGCGGGGGGGTGGGATACG.

Notes on this clone: Read coverage stops 3 residues before the CDR3 terminus; the germline J gene supplies the remainder. The rearrangement joins TRBV5-1 to TRBJ2-5, with D maybe TRBD2 (5 bases). This CDR3 is 14 amino acids long. V was clipped by 0 bases and J by 4 bases, with 10 bases between them. Looked up from germline, CDR1 is SGHRS and CDR2 is YFSETQ. Incomplete CDR3 DNA: TGCGCCAGCAGCTTGGGATCTAGCCGAGAGACC. The encoded protein is CASSLGSSRET. The whole CDR3 region reads CASSLGSSRETQYF.

Comment on this clone: The read is 3 residues too short to cover the CDR3 end, so that end is filled in from the germline J gene. The chain is built from TRBV19 and TRBJ1-5; D gene unclear. Per the germline V gene, CDR1 is LNHDA and CDR2 is SQIVND (reference sequence). Deletions cut 5 bases from V and 0 bases from J, with 11 bases between. The CDR3 extends over 15 amino acids. The CDR3 region is CASSPPTYSNQPQHF. Incomplete CDR3 DNA: TGTGCCAGTAGTCCCCCTACGTATAGCAATCAGCCC.

As to this clone: The CDR3 end is not reached by the read, which stops 3 residues before it; the germline J gene fills it in. The J gene is TRBJ1-3, the V gene TRBV5-1, with TRBD1 matching 7 bases. The V segment lost 4 bases and the J segment 2 bases; nucleotides outside the gene matches: 3. This CDR3 is built from 14 residues. Germline lookup yields CDR1 SGHRS and CDR2 YFSETQ. The CDR3 is CASSATGAGNTIYF. Partial CDR3 DNA: TGCGCCAGCAGCGCAACAGGGGCTGGAAACACC.

With regard to this clone: Read sequence stops 3 residues before the CDR3 end, and the germline J gene provides the missing end. This rearrangement joins TRBV7-3 to TRBJ1-2, with D tentatively TRBD1 (5 bases). The CDR3 covers 15 residues. Germline V CDR1 and CDR2: SGHTA, FQGTGA. The CDR3 sequence: CASSLQGSSSYDYTF. The sequenced CDR3 bases are TGTGCCAGCAGCTTACAGGGATCAAGCTCCTACGAC.

In regard to this clone: The CDR3 is cut off 3 residues early in the read; its end comes from the germline J gene. V usage is TRBV28 and J usage is TRBJ2-6, with 9 bases lining up with TRBD1. Trimming took 5 bases from V and 2 from J; bases not matched to a gene: 7. The CDR3 has 17 amino acids. The V gene's germline CDR1 is MDHEN and CDR2 SYDVKM. CDR3 in amino acids: CASSRGTGWTGANVLTF. The sequenced CDR3 bases are TGTGCCAGCAGTCGGGGGACAGGGTGGACTGGGGCCAACGTC.

As regards this clone: The read terminates 3 residues before the CDR3 end, so the remaining end is supplied by the germline J gene. V and J are TRBV19 and TRBJ1-5; D perhaps matches TRBD1 (5 bases). The CDR3 is made up of 15 amino acids. V gave up 10 bases and J gave up 5 bases, with 21 bases separating them. Germline-derived CDR1 and CDR2 are LNHDA and SQIVND (reference sequence). CDR3 DNA (partial): TGTGCCACGACTGCCGGGGGTTGGTCAGATCAGCCC. It codes for CATTAGGWSDQP. The entire CDR3 protein reads CATTAGGWSDQPQHF.

Notes on this clone: At one end, the junction sequence differs from germline, possibly due to a read error. The read halts 3 residues ahead of the CDR3 end, with the missing end drawn from the germline J gene. This sample also contains other DNA sequences that code for the same CDR3. The J gene is TRBJ1-3, the V gene TRBV5-1; D remains unclear. Germline values: CDR1 SGHRS, CDR2 YFSETQ. This CDR3 contains 16 residues. The DNA read from the CDR3 is TGCGCCAGCAGCTTGCAGCCGACATTCTCTGGAAACACT. Translation gives CASSLQPTFSGNT. In full, the CDR3 is CASSLQPTFSGNTIYF. The full variable domain, in which reference TRBV5-1 and TRBJ1-3 provide the parts outside the CDR3, is KAGVTQTPRYLIKTRGQQVTLSCSPISGHRSVSWYQQTPGQGLQFLFEYFSETQRNKGNFPGRFSGRQFSNSRSEMNVSTLELGDSALYLCASSLQPTFSGNTIYFGEGSWLTVV.

To note about this clone: The read comes to an end 3 residues before the CDR3 does, leaving the germline J gene to fill in the end. The chain links TRBV5-1 to TRBJ2-3, with 9 positions matching TRBD1. V was pared by 1 base and J by 2 bases, with 14 bases of the junction left unmatched. Germline V gene lookup returns CDR1 SGHRS and CDR2 YFSETQ. The CDR3 has 19 amino acids. The sequenced part of the CDR3 DNA is TGCGCCAGCAGCTTGCAGAAAGGACAGGGGAAGGAATCCACAGATACG. As protein: CASSLQKGQGKESTDT. The CDR3 reads in full as CASSLQKGQGKESTDTQYF.

As regards this clone: The DNA ends 3 residues before the CDR3 does, and the rest of the CDR3 is filled in from the germline J gene. The J gene is TRBJ2-3, the V gene TRBV7-2; TRBD1 agrees at 10 bases. This CDR3 has 15 amino acids. Germline V gene lookup returns CDR1 SGHTA and CDR2 FQGNSA. The CDR3 is CASSVGQGTGETQYF. The sequenced CDR3 bases are TGTGCCAGCAGCGTCGGACAGGGGACAGGGGAGACG.

About this clone itself: The DNA ends 3 residues before the CDR3 does, and the rest of the CDR3 is filled in from the germline J gene. This sequence joins TRBV20-1 and TRBJ2-3; TRBD2 aligns across 8 bases. V trimming: 6 bases; J trimming: 4 bases; junction bases outside the gene matches: 9. Germline CDR1 reads DFQATT; CDR2 reads SNEGSKA (reference sequence). The CDR3 is 14 amino acids. The sequenced part of the CDR3 DNA is TGCAGTGCAGCACGCACGGGGGGGCCAGATACG. Its protein product is CSAARTGGPDT. The full CDR3 protein reads CSAARTGGPDTQYF.

Comment on this clone: The CDR3 end falls 3 residues outside the read, so it is completed with the germline J gene. The chain carries TRBV7-2 and TRBJ2-1; 11 nucleotides line up with TRBD2. Germline CDR1 is SGHTA and CDR2 is FQGNSA. The V segment lost 5 bases and the J segment 4 bases; nucleotides outside the gene matches: 4. There are 15 residues in the CDR3. The CDR3 bases that were read are TGTGCCAGCAGCCTAACTAGCGGGGGATACAATGAG. Its protein is CASSLTSGGYNE. The CDR3 in its entirety is CASSLTSGGYNEQFF.

In regard to this clone: With the read ending 3 residues before the CDR3 end, the germline J gene is used to fill in that end. This sequence joins TRBV3-1 (or the pseudogene TRBV3-2) and TRBJ2-6, with D unclear. CDR3 length equals 15 residues. V was clipped by 1 base and J by 4 bases, with 8 bases between them. Germline V CDR1 and CDR2: LGHDT, YNNKEL (reference sequence). CDR3 region: CASSQGQPGANVLTF. CDR3 DNA (partial): TGTGCCAGCAGCCAAGGACAACCCGGGGCCAACGTC.